Shown below are 16 T cell receptor beta chains from a single sample sequenced in a study of T cell responses to AZD1222 COVID-19 vaccine. This table comes from immunoSEQ multiplex PCR, and its TCRdb copy is limited to in-frame clones, with some not included. The sample has more than 90,000 clones, about 90% seen once. This sample comprised peripheral blood, obtained on day 0 of AZD1222 vaccination. These receptors were obtained from an adult in good health.

The rearrangement uses TRBV3-1 (or the pseudogene TRBV3-2) and TRBJ1-5; unclear D gene. This CDR3 comprises 13 residues. Looked up from germline, CDR1 is LGHDT and CDR2 is YNNKEL (reference sequence). Deletions cut 2 bases from V and 7 bases from J, with 9 bases between. CDR3 in DNA: TGTGCCAGCAGCCAATCCCCTGAACAGCCCCAGCATTTT. This translates into CASSQSPEQPQHF.

The J gene is TRBJ2-7, the V gene TRBV3-1 (or the pseudogene TRBV3-2), with 7 bases lining up with TRBD2. Germline CDR1 LGHDT, CDR2 YNNKEL (reference sequence). The junction had 4 bases not matched to a gene; V was cut back by 3 bases and J by 2 bases. The CDR3 runs 14 residues. DNA for the CDR3: TGTGCCAGCAGCCATGGCGGGAGAACCTACGAGCAGTACTTC. This gives the protein CASSHGGRTYEQYF.

This clone was seen only a few times. The chain links TRBV2 to TRBJ1-1, with 7 bases matching TRBD1. Trimming removed 4 bases from V and 3 bases from J; junction bases left unmatched: 5. The CDR3 length is 14 residues. CDR1 and CDR2 from the germline V gene are SNHLY and FYNNEI. Here the CDR3 DNA reads TGTGCCAGCAGTGTTCGACAGGGTTACACTGAAGCTTTCTTT. Encoded protein: CASSVRQGYTEAFF.

The chain links TRBV6-5 to TRBJ1-1; 7 nucleotides align to TRBD1. The length of the CDR3 is 15 residues. The V segment lost 6 bases and the J segment 1 base; nucleotides outside the gene matches: 8. Looked up from germline, CDR1 is MNHEY and CDR2 is SVGAGI. CDR3 sequence: CASRPDRDRNTEAFF. DNA of the CDR3: TGTGCCAGCAGGCCGGACCGGGACAGGAACACTGAAGCTTTCTTT.

V usage is TRBV11-2 and J usage is TRBJ2-1; D is unresolved. V shed 0 bases and J shed 11 bases, with 11 bases lying between them. The V gene's germline CDR1 is SGHAT and CDR2 FQNNGV. The CDR3 covers 13 residues. Here the CDR3 reads CASSLDSTVQQFF. The CDR3 DNA follows: TGTGCCAGCAGCTTAGATAGTACAGTACAGCAGTTCTTC.

This chain connects TRBV6-5 to TRBJ1-2; D may be TRBD1 (5 bases). This CDR3 has 14 amino acids. Germline V gives CDR1 MNHEY, CDR2 SVGAGI. Trimming stripped 5 bases from V and 5 bases from J, with 15 bases between. The CDR3 coding sequence is TGTGCCAGCAGTAGGGACGCGAGGAGGTATGGCTACACCTTC. Translating it yields CASSRDARRYGYTF.

CDR3 sequence reads: CASSLLGYNEQFF. The DNA for the CDR3 is TGCGCCAGCAGCTTACTAGGGTACAATGAGCAGTTCTTC. The J gene is TRBJ2-1, the V gene TRBV5-1; a weak D match, TRBD2 (5 bases). Germline V gene lookup returns CDR1 SGHRS and CDR2 YFSETQ. The length of the CDR3 is 13 residues. The V and J ends lost 2 bases and 4 bases respectively, with 7 bases between them.

The V call is TRBV7-9, the J call TRBJ2-1; 7 bases map to TRBD2. Germline-derived CDR1 and CDR2 are SEHNR and FQNEAQ (reference sequence). Losses at the gene ends were 5 bases for V and 4 bases for J; bases not matched to a gene: 14. CDR3 length: 17 amino acids. CDR3 amino acids: CASSKQRAGVGYNEQFF. Here the CDR3 DNA reads TGTGCCAGCAGCAAACAAAGGGCGGGAGTAGGTTACAATGAGCAGTTCTTC. The full variable domain, rest sourced from reference TRBV7-9 and TRBJ2-1, is DTGVSQNPRHKITKRGQNVTFRCDPISEHNRLYWYRQTLGQGPEFLTYFQNEAQLEKSRLLSDRFSAERPKGSFSTLEIQRTEQGDSAMYLCASSKQRAGVGYNEQFFGPGTRLTVL.

This chain connects TRBV15 to TRBJ2-7; the D gene is possibly TRBD2 (5 bases). There are 15 residues in the CDR3. V was clipped by 0 bases and J by 2 bases, with 11 bases between them. In germline, CDR1 is LNHNV, CDR2 YYDKDF (reference sequence). The CDR3 DNA is TGTGCCACCAGCAGAGATAGCGACCCGACCTACGAGCAGTACTTC. This translates into CATSRDSDPTYEQYF.

J is TRBJ1-5 and V is TRBV4-1; D call uncertain. Germline assignment: CDR1 MGHRA and CDR2 YSYEKL. This CDR3 region has 14 residues. Between the trimmed V and J ends, which lost 2 bases and 4 bases, there was a span of 9 bases. The CDR3 protein is CASSQLQQNQPQHF. CDR3 DNA sequence: TGCGCCAGCAGCCAATTACAGCAAAATCAGCCCCAGCATTTT.

This clone was seen just once. The gene calls are TRBV27 and TRBJ1-1; D is unclear. Germline CDR1 is MNHEY and CDR2 is SMNVEV (reference sequence). This CDR3 has 13 amino acids. Trimming took off 6 bases at V and 1 base at J, with 9 bases between the two ends. The CDR3 protein is CASSRRENTEAFF. CDR3 DNA sequence: TGTGCCAGCAGCCGTAGGGAGAACACTGAAGCTTTCTTT.

This chain links TRBV6-6 with TRBJ2-7; no definite D call. The length of the CDR3 is 15 residues. The germline V and J ends were trimmed by 2 bases and 3 bases, with 14 bases remaining between them. Germline CDR1 reads MNHNY; CDR2 reads SVGAGI (reference sequence). The DNA for the CDR3 is TGTGCCAGCAGTTACGACCTGTCGAGTGGCTACGAGCAGTACTTC. Translation gives CASSYDLSSGYEQYF.

The genes are TRBV13 and TRBJ2-3; D is perhaps TRBD1 (6 bases). V gave up 6 bases and J gave up 4 bases, with 14 bases separating them. The CDR3 spans 14 residues. CDR1 and CDR2 from the germline V gene are PRHDT and FYEKMQ (reference sequence). The CDR3 sequence is CASSSQGGADTQYF. The CDR3 DNA sequence: TGTGCCAGCAGTTCACAGGGTGGGGCAGATACGCAGTATTTT.

This clone showed up just once. The J gene is TRBJ1-3, the V gene TRBV7-9; 8 bases line up with TRBD1. The CDR3 runs to 14 residues. J was trimmed by 2 bases and V by 4 bases; bases with no gene match: 1. The germline CDR1 and CDR2 sequences are SEHNR and FQNEAQ (reference sequence). CDR3 sequence reads: CASSSQGAGNTIYF. Written as DNA, the CDR3 is TGTGCCAGCAGCTCACAGGGGGCTGGAAACACCATATATTTT.

The chain is built from TRBV25-1 and TRBJ1-2, with D possibly TRBD1 on 5 matching bases. Germline CDR1 reads MGHDK; CDR2 reads SYGVNS. CDR3 size: 16 residues. The V end was cut by 4 bases, the J end by 1 base, with 16 bases between. The CDR3 sequence is CASSAPGAGLNYGYTF. CDR3 DNA: TGTGCCAGCAGTGCCCCCGGGGCAGGACTTAACTATGGCTACACCTTC.

This sequence joins TRBV30 and TRBJ1-4; D gene ambiguous. This CDR3 region has 15 residues. V was shortened by 0 bases and J by 8 bases, with 16 bases between the two germline ends. Germline lookup yields CDR1 GTSNPN and CDR2 SVGIG (reference sequence). CDR3 nucleotide sequence: TGTGCCTGGAGTGTACTGGGCCGAGGGAGGGAAAAACTGTTTTTT. This sequence encodes CAWSVLGRGREKLFF.